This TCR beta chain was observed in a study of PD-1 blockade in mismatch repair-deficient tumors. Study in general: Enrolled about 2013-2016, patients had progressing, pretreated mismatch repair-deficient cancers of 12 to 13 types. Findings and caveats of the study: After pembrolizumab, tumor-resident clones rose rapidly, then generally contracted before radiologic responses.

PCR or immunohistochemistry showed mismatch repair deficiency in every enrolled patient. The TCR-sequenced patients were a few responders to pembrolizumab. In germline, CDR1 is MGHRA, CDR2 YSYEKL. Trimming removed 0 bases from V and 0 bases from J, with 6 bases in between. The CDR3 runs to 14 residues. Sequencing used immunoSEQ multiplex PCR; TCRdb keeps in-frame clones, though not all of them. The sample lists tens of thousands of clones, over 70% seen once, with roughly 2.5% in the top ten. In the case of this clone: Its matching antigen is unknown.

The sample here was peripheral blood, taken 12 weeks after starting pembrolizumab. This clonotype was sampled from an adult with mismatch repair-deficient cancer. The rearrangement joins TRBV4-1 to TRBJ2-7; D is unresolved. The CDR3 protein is CASSQEVGSYEQYF. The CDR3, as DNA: TGCGCCAGCAGCCAAGAGGTAGGCTCCTACGAGCAGTACTTC.